This passage covers 25 T cell receptor beta chains from one sample sequenced in a study of Graves' ophthalmopathy and Graves' hyperthyroidism. Amplification targeted the TCR beta CDR3 regions, with RNA transcripts as the source material. The library came from an HTBI-primed first-round RT-PCR and a second-round multiplex PCR. MiXCR was run by TCRdb on the multiplex PCR reads, yielding one entry per CDR3 protein. The data hold about 740,000 distinct CDR3 sequences, with approximately 40% observed a single time. What was sequenced was peripheral blood. Receptors originate from an adult man with Graves' ophthalmopathy.

The V call is TRBV25-1, the J call TRBJ2-3, with D possibly being TRBD1 or TRBD2 (5 bases each). Germline assignment: CDR1 MGHDK and CDR2 SYGVNS. V shed 5 bases and J shed 6 bases, with 18 bases lying between them. CDR3 length: 15 residues. This CDR3 reads CASSLQGPNTDTQYF. The CDR3 coding sequence is TGTGCCAGCAGTCTGCAGGGACCGAACACTGATACGCAGTATTTT.

The J gene is TRBJ1-2, the V gene TRBV2, with D unresolved. The CDR3 is made up of 13 amino acids. Germline CDR1 and CDR2: SNHLY and FYNNEI. Between the trimmed V and J ends, which lost 3 bases and 6 bases, there was a span of 11 bases. This CDR3 reads CASSDRGIHGYTF. The DNA of the CDR3 is TGTGCCAGCAGTGACCGGGGAATTCATGGCTACACCTTC.

This clonotype was observed a few times. The V call is TRBV7-3, the J call TRBJ2-5; TRBD1 aligns across 8 bases. Germline values: CDR1 SGHTA, CDR2 FQGTGA. V dropped 5 bases and J dropped 5; count of bases not matched to a gene: 7. This CDR3 is built from 14 residues. The CDR3 region is CASSQGAVSETQYF. The CDR3 DNA reads TGTGCCAGCAGCCAGGGGGCAGTTTCCGAGACCCAGTACTTC. Combining the CDR3 with reference TRBV7-3 and TRBJ2-5 gives the whole variable domain GAGVSQTPSNKVTEKGKYVELRCDPISGHTALYWYRQSLGQGPEFLIYFQGTGAADDSGLPNDRFFAVRPEGSVSTLKIQRTERGDSAVYLCASSQGAVSETQYFGPGTRLLVL.

The chain recombines TRBV29-1 with TRBJ1-1, with unresolved D. From germline, CDR1 is SQVTM and CDR2 ANQGSEA. The CDR3 spans 12 residues. CDR3 nucleotides: TGCAGTGCTAGAGAGTCACAGTCAAAAGCTTTCTTT. It encodes CSARESQSKAFF.

This chain links TRBV10-3 with TRBJ1-2; D uncertain. The CDR3 contains 15 residues. Germline V CDR1 and CDR2: ENHRY, SYGVKD. V dropped 10 bases and J dropped 3 bases, with 21 bases sitting between them. CDR3 sequence reads: CASRPSGRADYGYTF. The CDR3 bases are TGTGCCAGCAGGCCGTCGGGTCGTGCGGACTATGGCTACACCTTC.

J is TRBJ2-7 and V is TRBV4-3; the D gene could be TRBD1 or TRBD2 (6 bases each). Germline-derived CDR1 and CDR2 are LGHNA and YSLEER. There are 15 residues in the CDR3. Trimming took off 0 bases at V and 1 base at J, with 10 bases between the two ends. CDR3 DNA sequence: TGCGCCAGCAGCCAAGAGTGGGGGGCTTCCTACGAGCAGTACTTC. Encoded protein: CASSQEWGASYEQYF.

This clonotype appeared many times. J is TRBJ2-7 and V is TRBV29-1; TRBD1 matches at 8 bases. After removal of 0 bases from V and 5 bases from J, the junction contained 9 bases not matched to a gene. This CDR3 region has 15 residues. Germline values: CDR1 SQVTM, CDR2 ANQGSEA. In DNA, the CDR3 is TGCAGCGTTGAAGATCCAGGACAGGGAGTCGACGAGCAGTACTTC. Translated: CSVEDPGQGVDEQYF.

The chain is built from TRBV29-1 and TRBJ2-5; 16 bases line up with TRBD2. The J call may be incorrect, as the DNA end agrees better with TRBJ2-1. The CDR3 totals 14 residues. Per germline, CDR1 SQVTM and CDR2 ANQGSEA. This chain's CDR3 is CSGGLAGGWNEQFF. Here the CDR3 DNA reads TGCAGCGGGGGACTAGCGGGAGGGTGGAATGAGCAGTTCTTC.

The count of this clonotype is one. This may arise from a read error, as a much more abundant clone is one base away. This sequence joins TRBV5-1 and TRBJ1-5; D ambiguous. Trimming left V 4 bases short and J 5 bases short, with 10 bases between. Germline assignment: CDR1 SGHRS and CDR2 YFSETQ. The CDR3 has 13 amino acids. In nucleotides, the CDR3 is TGCGCCAGCAGCGTAGAGTGGGATCAGCCCCAGCATTTT. This gives the protein CASSVEWDQPQHF.

The chain links TRBV25-1 to TRBJ1-4, with TRBD1 matching 7 bases. The trim removed 6 bases at V and 5 bases at J, leaving 12 bases unmatched. Germline-derived CDR1 and CDR2 are MGHDK and SYGVNS. The CDR3 is made up of 16 amino acids. The CDR3 loop is CASRQGITRPNEKLFF. For the CDR3, the DNA is TGTGCCAGCAGACAGGGGATTACAAGGCCGAATGAAAAACTGTTTTTT.

About this clonotype: A much larger clone lies one base from this, so it may be a read error. This rearrangement joins TRBV11-1 to TRBJ2-7, with 11 bases identical to TRBD2. V gave up 8 bases and J gave up 0 bases; unmatched junction bases: 9. The length of the CDR3 is 16 residues. Germline lookup yields CDR1 SGHAT and CDR2 FQDESV (reference sequence). CDR3 in amino acids: CASRISGTSGSYEQYF. CDR3 nucleotide sequence: TGTGCCAGCCGCATCTCCGGGACTAGCGGCTCCTACGAGCAGTACTTC.

The CDR3 DNA reads as TGTGCCAGCAGTAACAGGAATTCAAATTCACCCCTCCACTTT. This gives the protein CASSNRNSNSPLHF. The chain joins TRBV6-6 to TRBJ1-6; D possibly corresponds to TRBD1 (5 bases). The ends were cut back, 5 bases at V and 7 bases at J, with 12 bases in the middle. The V gene's germline CDR1 is MNHNY and CDR2 SVGAGI (reference sequence). The CDR3 spans 14 residues.

The chain uses TRBV7-9 and TRBJ2-7; 8 bases line up with TRBD1. The CDR3 extends over 16 amino acids. With V trimmed by 5 bases and J by 3 bases, 12 bases remained unmatched. CDR1 and CDR2 (germline): SEHNR, FQNEAQ (reference sequence). The CDR3 DNA sequence: TGTGCCAGCAGCCAACGGCCGGGACAGGCCTACTACGAGCAGTACTTC. Translated, it gives CASSQRPGQAYYEQYF. Full variable domain (remainder filled in from reference TRBV7-9 and TRBJ2-7): DTGVSQNPRHKITKRGQNVTFRCDPISEHNRLYWYRQTLGQGPEFLTYFQNEAQLEKSRLLSDRFSAERPKGSFSTLEIQRTEQGDSAMYLCASSQRPGQAYYEQYFGPGTRLTVT.

This clonotype showed up many times. The gene calls are TRBV15 and TRBJ1-5, with D tentatively TRBD1 (5 bases). The CDR3 extends over 16 amino acids. Germline V lookup: CDR1 LNHNV, CDR2 YYDKDF (reference sequence). V lost 2 bases and J lost 5, with 16 bases in between. CDR3 DNA sequence: TGTGCCACCAGCAGATCCCGGGGCAAAGGAGATCAGCCCCAGCATTTT. Its translation: CATSRSRGKGDQPQHF.

On this clonotype: The CDR3 end shows no conserved phenylalanine or tryptophan, and so a read error is likely. No DNA is shown, since the ends of the CDR3 on it are uncertain; the CDR3 is the one TCRdb lists. This rearrangement joins TRBV20-1 to TRBJ1-4. CDR1 and CDR2 from the germline V gene are DFQATT and SNEGSKA (reference sequence). With termini counted, the CDR3 has 10 amino acids. The CDR3 region is CSARVGEGHY.

Concerning this clonotype itself: Sequence at one end of the junction differs from germline and may be a read error. V and J are TRBV11-2 and TRBJ2-3; D remains unclear. The germline gives CDR1 SGHAT, CDR2 FQNNGV. The CDR3 consists of 12 residues. The CDR3 region has the DNA TGTGCCGGCAGTCAGGATCCAGATACGCAGTATTTT. It yields the protein CAGSQDPDTQYF.

This clonotype was counted ten times or more. The genes are TRBV2 and TRBJ2-7; TRBD1 aligns across 8 bases. The trim removed 6 bases at V and 7 bases at J, leaving 8 bases unmatched. Germline V gene sequence: CDR1 SNHLY, CDR2 FYNNEI. The CDR3 contains 13 residues. CDR3 in DNA: TGTGCCAGCAGCTACGGACAGGGCAGGGAGCAGTACTTC. Translated: CASSYGQGREQYF.

This clonotype was detected many times. This chain links TRBV19 with TRBJ1-1; tentative D call: TRBD1 (5 bases). The CDR3 is made up of 14 amino acids. Deletions cut 7 bases from V and 5 bases from J, with 17 bases between. Per the germline V gene, CDR1 is LNHDA and CDR2 is SQIVND (reference sequence). As DNA, the CDR3 is TGTGCCAGTATCGTACCAGGGATCGGGACTGAAGCTTTCTTT. Translated, it gives CASIVPGIGTEAFF.

This clonotype came up many times. The chain has TRBV20-1 and TRBJ1-5; D remains unclear. Trimming removed 5 bases from V and 9 bases from J, with 11 bases in between. This CDR3 comprises 11 residues. Germline V lookup: CDR1 DFQATT, CDR2 SNEGSKA (reference sequence). The CDR3 coding sequence is TGCAGTGCTGGCCCGGGGTGGCCCCAGCATTTT. As protein: CSAGPGWPQHF.

The gene calls are TRBV7-2 and TRBJ2-7, with TRBD1 matching 8 bases. Germline CDR1 reads SGHTA; CDR2 reads FQGNSA. V was clipped by 3 bases and J by 4 bases; unmatched bases: 8. The CDR3 extends over 15 amino acids. The CDR3: CASSFVWTGFYEQYF. CDR3 DNA sequence: TGTGCCAGCAGCTTTGTGTGGACAGGGTTTTACGAGCAGTACTTC.

This clonotype was recorded at least ten times. This sequence joins TRBV19 and TRBJ2-5; D might be TRBD2 (5 bases). Germline-derived CDR1 and CDR2 are LNHDA and SQIVND (reference sequence). V shed 5 bases and J shed 10 bases, with 20 bases lying between them. The CDR3 extends over 14 amino acids. CDR3 sequence (DNA): TGTGCCAGTAGTTCAGAAGTGAGGGTCGCGGACCAGTACTTC. It translates to CASSSEVRVADQYF.

This clonotype was counted ten times or more. This chain uses TRBV2 with TRBJ2-7; TRBD2 matches at 7 bases. Germline CDR1 SNHLY, CDR2 FYNNEI. V lost 6 bases to trimming and J lost 0 bases; unmatched junction nucleotides: 8. This CDR3 spans 15 amino acids. DNA for the CDR3: TGTGCCAGCAGATTCGGGAGGACAAGCTCCTACGAGCAGTACTTC. This gives the protein CASRFGRTSSYEQYF.

This clonotype showed up just a few times. CDR3 nucleotide sequence: TGTGCCAGTAGTATAGTAGGGACAAAAGCCTTGGGCACTGAAGCTTTCTTT. Amino acid sequence: CASSIVGTKALGTEAFF. The chain combines TRBV19 with TRBJ1-1, with a possible D match to TRBD1 (6 bases). In germline, CDR1 is LNHDA, CDR2 SQIVND (reference sequence). V was pared by 1 base and J by 4 bases, with 19 bases between. The CDR3 is made up of 17 amino acids.

This chain connects TRBV7-9 to TRBJ1-3, with D uncertain. The germline V gene encodes CDR1 SEHNR and CDR2 FQNEAQ (reference sequence). This CDR3 contains 14 residues. The V and J ends lost 5 bases and 3 bases respectively, with 11 bases between them. CDR3 loop: CASSPGQDGNTIYF. In DNA, the CDR3 is TGTGCCAGCAGCCCCGGGCAGGATGGAAACACCATATATTTT.

Details on this clonotype: One junction end does not reproduce the germline sequence, and a read error may be involved. The V call is TRBV24-1, the J call TRBJ1-5, with D possibly being TRBD1 (6 bases). This CDR3 comprises 22 residues. CDR1 and CDR2 (germline): KGHDR, SFDVKD. For the CDR3, the DNA is TGTGCCAGCAGTTTAATGGGATACACAGGGCAGGGGCACCTATATAGCAATCAGCCCCAGCATTTT. Protein: CASSLMGYTGQGHLYSNQPQHF.